Listed below are T cell receptor beta chains from one sample, sequenced in a study of blood T cell repertoires in COVID-19. The assay was immunoSEQ multiplex PCR, and TCRdb's table has in-frame clones only and misses some. The sample holds around 30,000 clones; around 90% are singletons and the top ten take over 11%. Sequences were obtained from peripheral blood. Receptor source: a man in his fifties or sixties with active COVID-19. Each CDR3 is given with its conserved first and last residue. The D gene is left open where the match is weak. The size entry is marked missing in some rows and otherwise reads once, few, many or a size class.

TRBJ2-1 | NA | NA | TRBV28 | TGTGCCAGCAGACTGGACAGCTACAATGAGCAGTTCTTC | CASRLDSYNEQFF
TRBJ1-3 | TRBD1 | once | TRBV9 | TGTGCCAGCAGCGTAGATTCTCAGGGGGCCGGAAACACCATATATTTT | CASSVDSQGAGNTIYF
TRBJ1-2 | TRBD1 | NA | TRBV7-2 | TGTGCCAGCAGCTTAGAGGGGGCGCTAGGCTACACCTTC | CASSLEGALGYTF
TRBJ2-7 | NA | NA | TRBV5-5 | TGTGCCAGCAGCCCCGACAGGTTCGGACAGTACTTC | CASSPDRFGQYF
TRBJ2-1 | TRBD2 | NA | TRBV12-3/TRBV12-4 | TGTGCCAGCAGCCGACTAGCGATCAGGCAGTTCTTC | CASSRLAIRQFF
TRBJ1-2 | NA | NA | TRBV6-6 | TGTGCCAGCAGTCTCGTCCCGGGACACACCGTGGACACCTTC | CASSLVPGHTVDTF
TRBJ1-2 | TRBD1 | NA | TRBV5-3 | TGTGCCAGAAGCGTCGGGACAGTAAATAACTATGGCTACACCTTC | CARSVGTVNNYGYTF
TRBJ2-7 | TRBD2 | NA | TRBV10-3 | TGTGCCATCGCCCAGGGAGGGCCCCGAGACGAGCAGTACTTC | CAIAQGGPRDEQYF
TRBJ2-7 | NA | NA | TRBV5-5 | TGTGCCAGCAGCTTGGTTACTGGGGCCGCCCTCGAGCAGTACTTC | CASSLVTGAALEQYF
TRBJ2-5 | NA | NA | TRBV9 | TGTGCCAGCAGCACCCGGAGGGCGGAGACCCAGTACTTC | CASSTRRAETQYF
TRBJ1-1 | NA | NA | TRBV2 | TGTGCCAGCAGTGACCTGACAGCGAACACTGAAGCTTTCTTT | CASSDLTANTEAFF
TRBJ2-7 | TRBD1 | few | TRBV7-6 | TGTGCCAGCAGCTTAGACAGGGGCACGACCTACGAGCAGTACTTC | CASSLDRGTTYEQYF
TRBJ2-3 | NA | NA | TRBV16 | TGTGCCAGCAGCCAAAGTTTAGCGGAGACTAGCACAGATACGCAGTATTTT | CASSQSLAETSTDTQYF
TRBJ2-1 | NA | NA | TRBV20-1 | TGCAGTGCTAGTGTGACATGGAATGAGCAGTTCTTC | CSASVTWNEQFF
TRBJ1-1 | TRBD1 | NA | TRBV19 | TGTGCCAGTAATATCGGACAGGCGAACACTGAAGCTTTCTTT | CASNIGQANTEAFF
TRBJ2-6 | NA | NA | TRBV7-2 | TGTGCCAGCAGCCCGAGTTCAAGCTCTGGGGCCAACGTCCTGACTTTC | CASSPSSSSGANVLTF
TRBJ2-5 | TRBD1 | NA | TRBV11-2 | TGTGCCAGCAGCTTGGGACAGGGGTTTCGGGAGACCCAGTACTTC | CASSLGQGFRETQYF
TRBJ2-5 | TRBD2 | NA | TRBV29-1 | TGCAGCGTTGGTAGCGGGCCATTTGAGACCCAGTACTTC | CSVGSGPFETQYF